This T cell receptor beta chain is from a study of beta chain features in type 1 diabetes. The wider study: The number of sorted cells examined across all samples was 107,917,701. Study findings and constraints: It was among patients, rather than healthy donors, that naive, central memory and Treg TCRB repertoires appeared more similar. Type 1 diabetes patients had TCRB CDR3s that were shorter (moderately but significantly so) in all four CD4+ subsets.

CDR1 is MGHRA, CDR2 YSYEKL, per germline. V was cut by 4 bases and J by 6 bases, with 15 bases left in between. The CDR3 runs to 15 residues. Notes on this clone: What it binds is not known.

Of the isolated RNA, all was reverse transcribed, and so the sequenced material was expressed TCRB transcripts. TCRdb keeps only in-frame clones here, not all; method: immunoSEQ multiplex PCR. Of a few hundred thousand clones listed, around an eighth are singletons. A sort by CD45RO/CCR7/CD25/CD127/CD95/CD27 yielded CD4+ naive, central memory, regulatory and stem cell-like memory cells. Sorting produced populations that all topped 95% purity. The sequence was collected from a woman between 18 and 30 years old with type 1 diabetes. Sequenced input: naive CD4+ T cells from blood. This chain uses TRBV4-1 with TRBJ2-2; a weak D match, TRBD2 (6 bases). CDR3 in DNA: TGCGCCAGCAGCCGCGCCTTAGCGGTCCCCGGGGAGCTGTTTTTT. Translated: CASSRALAVPGELFF.